This note documents a single TCR beta chain sequence. The sample belongs to a study of blood T cell repertoires in COVID-19. Background on the study: Specimens from acute and convalescent COVID-19 originated in the United States, Italy and Spain. PBMCs, B-cell-depleted T cells, or T cells were the source of the cDNA or gDNA that made up the material.

Germline CDR1 SGHAT, CDR2 FQDESV (reference sequence). Trimming cost V 5 bases and J 3 bases, with 19 bases left between them. The CDR3 sequence is 16 residues long. Seattle patients were enrolled during active infection and followed longitudinally. In the original processing: It was from reference gene primer amplification that nucleated cell counts were estimated. Sequenced by immunoSEQ multiplex PCR; TCRdb stores in-frame clones only, minus some. That table gives V, J and clone size, and the DNA gave D and trimming. The table includes around 300,000 clones, 90% detected once. This clonotype originated in a woman aged 25 to 39 with COVID-19, enrolled during active disease. Source material: peripheral blood. V and J are TRBV11-1 and TRBJ1-1; tentatively, D is TRBD1 (6 bases). The CDR3 sequence is CASSPRPDRLDTEAFF. DNA of the CDR3: TGTGCCAGCAGCCCTAGACCCGACAGGTTAGACACTGAAGCTTTCTTT.